This T cell receptor beta chain was documented in a study of shared clonotypes between healthy human individuals. There are 14 residues in the CDR3. Germline lookup yields CDR1 SGHTS and CDR2 YDEGEE. Trimming cost V 5 bases and J 0 bases, with 12 bases left between them. Of note for this clone: The antigen is not known.

Study observations and caveats: Relative to clonotypes present in all four donors, those not shared had lower generation probabilities. Blood was the sole source, and tissue repertoires probably differ.

Data came from immunoSEQ multiplex PCR; TCRdb stores just in-frame clones and leaves some out. Of about 380,000 clones in the sample, around 96% were seen once. This clonotype was sampled from a man aged 25 to 45 in good health. This sequence joins TRBV5-8 and TRBJ2-7; D is unclear. Source material: memory CD8+ T cells sorted from blood. Described subset: CD45RO+ cells pooled with CCR7-negative TemRA cells. CDR3 sequence reads: CASRPRRSSYEQYF. The CDR3 bases are TGTGCCAGCAGGCCGCGCAGAAGCTCCTACGAGCAGTACTTC.